This T cell receptor (beta chain) emerged from a study of blood T cell repertoires in COVID-19. Study at large: PBMCs, B-cell-depleted T cells, or T cells provided the cDNA or gDNA that made up the material.

In the source study's methods: Scientists estimated how many nucleated cells there were by amplifying reference gene primers. Sequenced by immunoSEQ multiplex PCR; TCRdb stores in-frame clones only, minus some. The DNA was the basis for D and trimming; V, J and clone size are from that table. Among fewer than 250,000 clones listed, around 83% were seen once. In the case of this clone: At one end, the junction sequence differs from germline, possibly due to a read error.

CDR1 MNHNY and CDR2 SVGAGI come from the germline V gene (reference sequence). The CDR3 extends over 14 amino acids. V usage is TRBV6-6 and J usage is TRBJ1-2; D is undetermined. The sequencing input was peripheral blood. The clonotype comes from a woman aged 45-65 years with acute or convalescent COVID-19. The CDR3 here is CASRAPDNNSGYTF. The CDR3 DNA is TGTGCCAGCAGGGCCCCAGACAATAACTCTGGCTACACCTTC.